This T cell receptor (beta chain) comes out of a study of CD8 T cells in ankylosing spondylitis. A word on this clonotype: Its antigen is unidentified.

Between the trimmed V and J ends, which lost 3 bases and 1 base, there was a span of 12 bases. Germline V CDR1 and CDR2: MGHRA, YSYEKL. This CDR3 has 15 residues. With molecular barcodes, quantitative 5'-RACE was used to make the TCR beta libraries. TCRdb recomputed calls from the 5' RACE reads with MiXCR, one row per CDR3 protein. Of about 350,000 distinct CDR3 sequences listed, approximately 22% are singletons. Study conclusions and caveats: A TCR beta motif of 7 to 9 highly homologous variants seemed to mark ankylosing spondylitis blood.

The sequence came from a male donor with ankylosing spondylitis or in good health (not recorded which). The genes are TRBV4-1 and TRBJ2-5, with D possibly being TRBD1 (5 bases). Specimen: blood, either unsorted or a sorted T cell fraction (not recorded which). The CDR3 DNA reads TGCGCCAGCAGCCAGCTAGGGGCGGTCCAAGAGACCCAGTACTTC. Protein: CASSQLGAVQETQYF.